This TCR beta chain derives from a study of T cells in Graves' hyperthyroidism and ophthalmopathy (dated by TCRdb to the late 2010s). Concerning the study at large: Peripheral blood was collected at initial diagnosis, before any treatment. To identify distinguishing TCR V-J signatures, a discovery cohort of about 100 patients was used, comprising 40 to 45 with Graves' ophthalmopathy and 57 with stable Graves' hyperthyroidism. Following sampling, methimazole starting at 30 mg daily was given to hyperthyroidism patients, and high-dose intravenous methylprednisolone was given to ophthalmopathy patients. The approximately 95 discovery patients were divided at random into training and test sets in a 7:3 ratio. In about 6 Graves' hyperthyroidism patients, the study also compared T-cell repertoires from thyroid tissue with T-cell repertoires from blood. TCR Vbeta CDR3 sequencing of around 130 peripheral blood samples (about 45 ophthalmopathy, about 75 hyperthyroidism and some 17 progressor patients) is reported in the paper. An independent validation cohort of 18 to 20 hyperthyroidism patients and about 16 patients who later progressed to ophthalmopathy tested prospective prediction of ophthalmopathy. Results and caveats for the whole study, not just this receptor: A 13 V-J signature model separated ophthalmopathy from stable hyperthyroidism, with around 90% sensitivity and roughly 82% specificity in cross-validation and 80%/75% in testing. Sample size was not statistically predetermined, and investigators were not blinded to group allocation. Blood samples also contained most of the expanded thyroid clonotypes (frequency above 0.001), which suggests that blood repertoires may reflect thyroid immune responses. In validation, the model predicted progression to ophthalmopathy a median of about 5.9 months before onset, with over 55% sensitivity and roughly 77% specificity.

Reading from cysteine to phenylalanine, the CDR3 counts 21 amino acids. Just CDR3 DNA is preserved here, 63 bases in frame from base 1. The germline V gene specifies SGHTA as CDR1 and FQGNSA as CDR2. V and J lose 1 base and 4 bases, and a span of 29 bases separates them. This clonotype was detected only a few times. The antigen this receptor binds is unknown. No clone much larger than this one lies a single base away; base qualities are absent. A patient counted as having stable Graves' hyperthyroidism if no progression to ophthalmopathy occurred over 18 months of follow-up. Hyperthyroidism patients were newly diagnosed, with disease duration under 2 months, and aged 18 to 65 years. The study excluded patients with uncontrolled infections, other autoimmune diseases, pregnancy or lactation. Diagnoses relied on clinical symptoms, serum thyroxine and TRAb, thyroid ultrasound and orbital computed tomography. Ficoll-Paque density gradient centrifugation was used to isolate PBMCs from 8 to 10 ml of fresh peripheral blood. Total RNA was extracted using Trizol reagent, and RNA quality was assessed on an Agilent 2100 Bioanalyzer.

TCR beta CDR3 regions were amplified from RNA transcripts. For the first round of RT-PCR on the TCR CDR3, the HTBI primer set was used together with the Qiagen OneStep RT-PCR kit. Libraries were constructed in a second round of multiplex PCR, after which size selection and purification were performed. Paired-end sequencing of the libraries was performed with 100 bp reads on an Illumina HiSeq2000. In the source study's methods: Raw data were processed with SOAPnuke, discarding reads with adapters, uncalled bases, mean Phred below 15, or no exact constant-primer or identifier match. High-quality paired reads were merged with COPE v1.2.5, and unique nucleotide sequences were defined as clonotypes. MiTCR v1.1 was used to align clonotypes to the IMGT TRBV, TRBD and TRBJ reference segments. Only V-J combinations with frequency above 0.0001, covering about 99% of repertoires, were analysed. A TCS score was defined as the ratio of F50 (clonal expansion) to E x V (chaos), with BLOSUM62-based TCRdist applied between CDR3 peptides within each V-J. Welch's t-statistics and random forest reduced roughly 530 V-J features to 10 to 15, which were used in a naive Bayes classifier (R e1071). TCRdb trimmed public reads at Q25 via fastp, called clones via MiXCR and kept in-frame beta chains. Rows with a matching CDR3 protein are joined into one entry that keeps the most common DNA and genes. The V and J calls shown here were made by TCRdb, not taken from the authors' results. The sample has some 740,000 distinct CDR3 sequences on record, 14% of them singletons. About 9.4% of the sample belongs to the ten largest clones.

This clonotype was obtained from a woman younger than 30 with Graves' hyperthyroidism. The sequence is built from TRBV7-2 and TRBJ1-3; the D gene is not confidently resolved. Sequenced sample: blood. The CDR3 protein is CASSLDPATTGEGRKGNTIYF. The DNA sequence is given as TGTGCCAGCAGCTTAGATCCCGCCACCACCGGTGAAGGGAGAAAAGGAAACACCATATATTTT.